A selection of T cell receptor beta chains follows, all from one sample in a study of shared clonotypes between healthy human individuals. Data came from immunoSEQ multiplex PCR; TCRdb stores just in-frame clones and leaves some out. Here the sample spans some 1 million clones, around 74% being singletons. The sample consisted of memory CD4+ T cells sorted from blood. All receptors derive from a man between 18 and 29 years old in good health. Each CDR3 is given with its conserved first and last residue. D genes are given only for firm matches. Expanded clones get a size class; other rows say once, few or many, or leave the size out.

CDR3 DNA: TGTGCCAGCAGTGCTCTTCCAGGGGGCTTGAGGGAGCAGTTCTTC; CDR3 protein: CASSALPGGLREQFF; J gene: TRBJ2-1; V gene: TRBV27; D gene: TRBD1; clone size: few
CDR3 DNA: TGTGCCAGCAGCCCTGGGACAGGGAATTATAATGAAAAACTGTTTTTT; CDR3 protein: CASSPGTGNYNEKLFF; J gene: TRBJ1-4; V gene: TRBV5-6; D gene: TRBD1; clone size: NA
CDR3 DNA: TGTGCCAGCAGCGAGGGGGGGGGACCCCAAGAGACCCAGTACTTC; CDR3 protein: CASSEGGGPQETQYF; J gene: TRBJ2-5; V gene: TRBV9; D gene: NA; clone size: once
CDR3 DNA: TGTGCCAGCAGCCCTACCCCGGCCCAGGCGGAGACCCAGTACTTC; CDR3 protein: CASSPTPAQAETQYF; J gene: TRBJ2-5; V gene: TRBV9; D gene: NA; clone size: once
CDR3 DNA: TGTGCCAGCAGCGTAGGTCCCGAGGGGGCTGAAGCTTTCTTT; CDR3 protein: CASSVGPEGAEAFF; J gene: TRBJ1-1; V gene: TRBV9; D gene: NA; clone size: NA
CDR3 DNA: TGTGCCAGTAGTATGGGGGGGGACAGGATGAACACTGAAGCTTTCTTT; CDR3 protein: CASSMGGDRMNTEAFF; J gene: TRBJ1-1; V gene: TRBV19; D gene: TRBD1; clone size: NA
CDR3 DNA: TGTGCCAGCAGGGGACTTGGGTGGGGGGCCGAATTGCAAGATACGCAGTATTTT; CDR3 protein: CASRGLGWGAELQDTQYF; J gene: TRBJ2-3; V gene: TRBV27; D gene: NA; clone size: NA
CDR3 DNA: TGCGCCAGCAGCTTGGAGGGACAGGGAAAAGAGACCCAGTACTTC; CDR3 protein: CASSLEGQGKETQYF; J gene: TRBJ2-5; V gene: TRBV5-1; D gene: TRBD1; clone size: NA
CDR3 DNA: TGTGCCATCAGTGAGGGACTAGCGGGGGGCCGGGGTGAGCAGTTCTTC; CDR3 protein: CAISEGLAGGRGEQFF; J gene: TRBJ2-1; V gene: TRBV10-3; D gene: TRBD2; clone size: NA
CDR3 DNA: TGTGCCAGCAGCTTAGCGGCAGGAGGGACTGAAGCTTTCTTT; CDR3 protein: CASSLAAGGTEAFF; J gene: TRBJ1-1; V gene: TRBV7-2; D gene: NA; clone size: NA
CDR3 DNA: TGTGCCAGCAGCCGACTCTCAGGATACGGCGGCTACACCTTC; CDR3 protein: CASSRLSGYGGYTF; J gene: TRBJ1-2; V gene: TRBV6-5; D gene: NA; clone size: NA
CDR3 DNA: TGTGCCAGCAGCTTAGGCATCCAAAATGAGCAGTTCTTC; CDR3 protein: CASSLGIQNEQFF; J gene: TRBJ2-1; V gene: TRBV7-2; D gene: NA; clone size: NA
CDR3 DNA: TGTGCCAGCTCACCACCGGGGCTAGGAAGCAATGAGCAGTTCTTC; CDR3 protein: CASSPPGLGSNEQFF; J gene: TRBJ2-1; V gene: TRBV18; D gene: NA; clone size: NA
CDR3 DNA: TGTGCCATCAGTGAGGCTCTGCAAGAGACCCAGTACTTC; CDR3 protein: CAISEALQETQYF; J gene: TRBJ2-5; V gene: TRBV10-3; D gene: NA; clone size: NA
CDR3 DNA: TGTGCCAGCAGCGTGGGGGGATCCAACACCGGGGAGCTGTTTTTT; CDR3 protein: CASSVGGSNTGELFF; J gene: TRBJ2-2; V gene: TRBV7-9; D gene: NA; clone size: few
CDR3 DNA: TGTGCCAGTAGTCCCGAAGGGTCCTACAATGAGCAGTTCTTC; CDR3 protein: CASSPEGSYNEQFF; J gene: TRBJ2-1; V gene: TRBV19; D gene: NA; clone size: NA
CDR3 DNA: TGTGCCAGCACCACAGGTGGGGCCTACGAGCAGTACTTC; CDR3 protein: CASTTGGAYEQYF; J gene: TRBJ2-7; V gene: TRBV28; D gene: NA; clone size: NA
CDR3 DNA: TGTGCCAGCAGCCAAGTCTCGCGGGGGGGCAATGAGCAGTTCTTC; CDR3 protein: CASSQVSRGGNEQFF; J gene: TRBJ2-1; V gene: TRBV7-2; D gene: TRBD2; clone size: NA
CDR3 DNA: TGTGCCAGCAGCTCCCTGGAGGGACAGGGCTATGGCTACACCTTC; CDR3 protein: CASSSLEGQGYGYTF; J gene: TRBJ1-2; V gene: TRBV7-2; D gene: TRBD1; clone size: NA
CDR3 DNA: TGCGCCAGCAGTTCAAACACAGGGATCTATGGCTACACCTTC; CDR3 protein: CASSSNTGIYGYTF; J gene: TRBJ1-2; V gene: TRBV5-1; D gene: NA; clone size: NA
CDR3 DNA: TGCGCCAGCAGCCAAGCCCTAGCGGGGTTCACAGATACGCAGTATTTT; CDR3 protein: CASSQALAGFTDTQYF; J gene: TRBJ2-3; V gene: TRBV4-1; D gene: TRBD2; clone size: NA
CDR3 DNA: TGTGCCAGCAGCGGAAGGCTAGCCGGGGCCAACGTCCTGACTTTC; CDR3 protein: CASSGRLAGANVLTF; J gene: TRBJ2-6; V gene: TRBV11-3; D gene: NA; clone size: NA
CDR3 DNA: TGTGCCTGGACCCGTCTAGCGGGGGGAGTGCAGTTCTTC; CDR3 protein: CAWTRLAGGVQFF; J gene: TRBJ2-1; V gene: TRBV30; D gene: TRBD2; clone size: NA
CDR3 DNA: TGTGCCAGCAGCGCTATTTCATGGGGATTAAACGGCAATCAGCCCCAGCATTTT; CDR3 protein: CASSAISWGLNGNQPQHF; J gene: TRBJ1-5; V gene: TRBV28; D gene: NA; clone size: NA
CDR3 DNA: TGTGCCAGCAGTTCGGGACAAAACTATGGCTACACCTTC; CDR3 protein: CASSSGQNYGYTF; J gene: TRBJ1-2; V gene: TRBV28; D gene: NA; clone size: NA
CDR3 DNA: TGCGCCAGCAGCTTTACAGCGGGCGGATACGAGCAGTACTTC; CDR3 protein: CASSFTAGGYEQYF; J gene: TRBJ2-7; V gene: TRBV5-1; D gene: NA; clone size: NA
CDR3 DNA: TGTGCCAGCATTCCGGGACAGGGGAGCTCTGGGGCCAACGTCCTGACTTTC; CDR3 protein: CASIPGQGSSGANVLTF; J gene: TRBJ2-6; V gene: TRBV2; D gene: TRBD1; clone size: NA
CDR3 DNA: TGTGCCATCAGGCCGGGACTAGCCAGCTACGAGCAGTACTTC; CDR3 protein: CAIRPGLASYEQYF; J gene: TRBJ2-7; V gene: TRBV10-3; D gene: TRBD2; clone size: once
CDR3 DNA: TGTGCCAGCAGCGTAGAAGGGGGGAGTACGTATGAGCAGTTCTTC; CDR3 protein: CASSVEGGSTYEQFF; J gene: TRBJ2-1; V gene: TRBV9; D gene: NA; clone size: NA
CDR3 DNA: TGTGCCAGCAGTGAAGGGCCAGGCCTCTCCTACGAGCAGTACTTC; CDR3 protein: CASSEGPGLSYEQYF; J gene: TRBJ2-7; V gene: TRBV6-1; D gene: NA; clone size: NA
CDR3 DNA: TGTGCCAGCAGCTTGCCGGCCTCTGGGGCCAACGTCCTGACTTTC; CDR3 protein: CASSLPASGANVLTF; J gene: TRBJ2-6; V gene: TRBV5-6; D gene: NA; clone size: NA
CDR3 DNA: TGCAGCTACCTCTCAGGGGCCCTGAACACTGAAGCTTTCTTT; CDR3 protein: CSYLSGALNTEAFF; J gene: TRBJ1-1; V gene: TRBV29-1; D gene: NA; clone size: few
CDR3 DNA: TGTGCCAGCAGGCTCCCGACTAGCGGGCCTAATTCCTACGAGCAGTACTTC; CDR3 protein: CASRLPTSGPNSYEQYF; J gene: TRBJ2-7; V gene: TRBV6-4; D gene: TRBD2; clone size: NA
CDR3 DNA: TGTGCCAGCACCCGGGCGGTCTACGAGCAGTACTTC; CDR3 protein: CASTRAVYEQYF; J gene: TRBJ2-7; V gene: TRBV9; D gene: NA; clone size: NA
CDR3 DNA: TGTGCCAGCAAGAAGGACTTCGATTCACCCCTCCACTTT; CDR3 protein: CASKKDFDSPLHF; J gene: TRBJ1-6; V gene: TRBV2; D gene: NA; clone size: few
CDR3 DNA: TGTGCCTGGAGTGTAGCGGGAGTGCGGGAGCAGTACTTC; CDR3 protein: CAWSVAGVREQYF; J gene: TRBJ2-7; V gene: TRBV30; D gene: TRBD2; clone size: NA
CDR3 DNA: TGCGCCAGCAGCTTTGGGACAGGAGCCTCCTACGAGCAGTACTTC; CDR3 protein: CASSFGTGASYEQYF; J gene: TRBJ2-7; V gene: TRBV5-1; D gene: TRBD1; clone size: NA
CDR3 DNA: TGTGCCAGCAGCTTCGGGGGGCTGAGGACAGATACGCAGTATTTT; CDR3 protein: CASSFGGLRTDTQYF; J gene: TRBJ2-3; V gene: TRBV7-8; D gene: NA; clone size: NA
CDR3 DNA: TGTGCCTGGAACCGAGTCGAGGGTGAAAAACTGTTTTTT; CDR3 protein: CAWNRVEGEKLFF; J gene: TRBJ1-4; V gene: TRBV30; D gene: NA; clone size: NA
CDR3 DNA: TGTGCCAGCAGTGAGTACTACGAGCAGTACTTC; CDR3 protein: CASSEYYEQYF; J gene: TRBJ2-7; V gene: TRBV2; D gene: NA; clone size: NA
CDR3 DNA: TGTGCCAGCAGCAAGTCAGGGTTCAATGAGCAGTTCTTC; CDR3 protein: CASSKSGFNEQFF; J gene: TRBJ2-1; V gene: TRBV21-1; D gene: NA; clone size: NA
CDR3 DNA: TGCGCCAGCAGCCAACCCCGGGACAGGGGGTCCGAGCAGTACTTC; CDR3 protein: CASSQPRDRGSEQYF; J gene: TRBJ2-7; V gene: TRBV4-1; D gene: TRBD1; clone size: NA
CDR3 DNA: TGTGCCAGCAGCAGTCCGGGACAGGGGGCTGGAGGCTACACCTTC; CDR3 protein: CASSSPGQGAGGYTF; J gene: TRBJ1-2; V gene: TRBV7-9; D gene: TRBD1; clone size: NA
CDR3 DNA: TGCGCCAGCAGCTTGGACTGGTTGGTTGAGCAGTACTTC; CDR3 protein: CASSLDWLVEQYF; J gene: TRBJ2-7; V gene: TRBV5-1; D gene: NA; clone size: NA
CDR3 DNA: TGCGCCAGCAGTCCTTGGCGCCAGCGGGACTCCTACGAGCAGTACTTC; CDR3 protein: CASSPWRQRDSYEQYF; J gene: TRBJ2-7; V gene: TRBV5-1; D gene: TRBD2; clone size: once
CDR3 DNA: TGTGCCAGCAGTTTATGGATGAAGTTTGAAGCTTTCTTT; CDR3 protein: CASSLWMKFEAFF; J gene: TRBJ1-1; V gene: TRBV28; D gene: NA; clone size: once
CDR3 DNA: TGTGCCAGCAGCTTAGTGGGCGGGGGGAGCACAGATACGCAGTATTTT; CDR3 protein: CASSLVGGGSTDTQYF; J gene: TRBJ2-3; V gene: TRBV7-2; D gene: TRBD2; clone size: NA